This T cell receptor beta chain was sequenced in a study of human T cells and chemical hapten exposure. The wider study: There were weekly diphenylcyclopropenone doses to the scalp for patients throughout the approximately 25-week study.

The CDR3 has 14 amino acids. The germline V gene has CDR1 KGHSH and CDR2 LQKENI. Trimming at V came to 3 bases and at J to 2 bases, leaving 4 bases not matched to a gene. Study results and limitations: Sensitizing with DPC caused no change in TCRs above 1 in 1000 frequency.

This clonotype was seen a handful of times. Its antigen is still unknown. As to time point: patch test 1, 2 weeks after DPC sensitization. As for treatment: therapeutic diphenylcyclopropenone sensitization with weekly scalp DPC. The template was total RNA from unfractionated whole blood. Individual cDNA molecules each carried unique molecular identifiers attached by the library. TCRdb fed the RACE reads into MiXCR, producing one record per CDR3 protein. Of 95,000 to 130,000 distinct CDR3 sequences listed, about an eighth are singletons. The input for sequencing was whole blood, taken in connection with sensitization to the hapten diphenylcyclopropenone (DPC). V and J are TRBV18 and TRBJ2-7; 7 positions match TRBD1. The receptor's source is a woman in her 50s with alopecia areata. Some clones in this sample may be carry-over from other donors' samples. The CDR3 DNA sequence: TGTGCCAGCTCACCTGACAGGGCGGCCTACGAGCAGTACTTC. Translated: CASSPDRAAYEQYF.